These 20 T cell receptor beta chains were all obtained from the same sample, sequenced in a study of CXCR3 chemokines and chemotherapy response in bladder cancer. MiXCR, run by TCRdb on the PCR reads, gives a single entry per CDR3 protein. The data hold several thousand distinct CDR3 sequences, with over 10% observed a single time. Sampling took place from a patient whose treatment included neoadjuvant chemotherapy. The receptor set was obtained from a human donor with bladder cancer that responded to neoadjuvant chemotherapy.

Judged by abundance, this clonotype is medium-sized. The chain uses TRBV6-5 and TRBJ1-2; TRBD1 is a possible D gene (5 bases). The germline V gene has CDR1 MNHEY and CDR2 SVGAGI. V lost 4 bases to trimming and J lost 2 bases, with 8 bases between them. The CDR3 is 13 amino acids. The CDR3 nucleotides read TGTGCCAGCAGTTTGGGACGGAACTATGGCTACACCTTC. It codes for CASSLGRNYGYTF.

The rearrangement joins TRBV27 to TRBJ1-2, with 9 positions matching TRBD1. Germline V gene sequence: CDR1 MNHEY, CDR2 SMNVEV (reference sequence). The CDR3 runs 12 residues. V trimming: 6 bases; J trimming: 6 bases; junction bases outside the gene matches: 2. CDR3 coding DNA: TGTGCCAGCAGGGGACAGGGTAATGGCTACACCTTC. This encodes CASRGQGNGYTF.

This clonotype showed up many times. J is TRBJ2-3 and V is TRBV11-1; 9 bases agree with TRBD2. The CDR3 runs 17 residues. Germline assignment: CDR1 SGHAT and CDR2 FQDESV (reference sequence). V shed 5 bases, J shed 3 bases, and the junction held 12 bases outside the gene matches. Written as DNA, the CDR3 is TGTGCCAGCAGCCCCGACCTTCTAGCGGGGCTAACAGATACGCAGTATTTT. Amino acids: CASSPDLLAGLTDTQYF.

This clonotype was seen repeatedly, ten times or more. The V and J genes are TRBV18 and TRBJ2-6; no reliable D call. This CDR3 contains 16 residues. Germline V lookup: CDR1 KGHSH, CDR2 LQKENI. The ends were cut back, 4 bases at V and 0 bases at J, with 10 bases in the middle. DNA of the CDR3: TGTGCCAGCTCACAATCTTCGGGCTCTGGGGCCAACGTCCTGACTTTC. This sequence encodes CASSQSSGSGANVLTF.

This clonotype is labeled as medium-sized (0.01 to 0.1%). The chain is built from TRBV30 and TRBJ2-3; possible D gene TRBD2, 7 bases. CDR3 size: 15 residues. V lost 3 bases to trimming and J lost 8 bases, with 21 bases between them. Germline lookup yields CDR1 GTSNPN and CDR2 SVGIG (reference sequence). CDR3 loop: CAWRRRGAFGGTQYF. In DNA, the CDR3 is TGTGCCTGGAGGAGACGGGGGGCCTTCGGAGGTACGCAGTATTTT.

This clonotype was found a few times. The chain is built from TRBV12-3 or TRBV12-4 and TRBJ1-3; 9 bases match TRBD1. The length of the CDR3 is 13 residues. V gave up 1 base and J gave up 8 bases; unmatched junction bases: 0. The CDR3 nucleotides are TGTGCCAGCAGTTTAGGGACAGGGGACACCATATATTTT. It yields the protein CASSLGTGDTIYF.

This clonotype rates as medium-sized. The rearrangement uses TRBV19 and TRBJ1-6, with D uncertain. The germline V and J ends were trimmed by 1 base and 9 bases, with 16 bases remaining between them. CDR1 and CDR2 (germline): LNHDA, SQIVND (reference sequence). The CDR3 covers 16 residues. The CDR3 is CASSIVVGSVGSPLHF. The DNA of the CDR3 is TGTGCCAGTAGTATAGTAGTAGGCTCGGTCGGTTCACCCCTCCACTTT.

Turning to this clonotype: This probably arose from a read error, given a far larger clone one base away. V usage is TRBV13 and J usage is TRBJ1-2, with a weak D call TRBD1 (6 bases). The CDR3 consists of 14 residues. Germline V gene lookup returns CDR1 PRHDT and CDR2 FYEKMQ (reference sequence). The CDR3 sequence: CASSAATGRYGYSF. The DNA for the CDR3 is TGTGCCAGTAGTGCCGCGACAGGCCGCTATGGCTACAGCTTC.

In its sample, this clonotype was seen many times. The chain has TRBV5-4 and TRBJ2-2; D is uncertain. The CDR3 loop spans 15 amino acids. Trimming shortened V by 0 bases and J by 6 bases, and 12 bases separated the two germline ends. The germline gives CDR1 SGHNT, CDR2 YYREEE (reference sequence). CDR3: CASSLEEKGPGELFF. In nucleotides, the CDR3 is TGTGCCAGCAGCTTGGAGGAGAAGGGTCCCGGGGAGCTGTTTTTT.

This clonotype occurred many times. V and J are TRBV7-9 and TRBJ2-2; maybe TRBD2 (6 bases). This CDR3 has 15 residues. Germline values: CDR1 SEHNR, CDR2 FQNEAQ (reference sequence). Between the trimmed V and J ends, which lost 6 bases and 7 bases, there was a span of 18 bases. This chain's CDR3 is CASRRVAGSGGELFF. The CDR3, as DNA: TGTGCCAGCAGACGGGTGGCGGGGAGCGGCGGGGAGCTGTTTTTT.

This clonotype was recorded many times. The chain is built from TRBV11-1 and TRBJ2-7; tentative D call: TRBD1 (7 bases). This CDR3 has 14 residues. Germline CDR1 reads SGHAT; CDR2 reads FQDESV (reference sequence). The V gene lost 0 bases and the J gene lost 7 bases, with 13 bases spanning the gap. This chain's CDR3 is CASSLAEGAREQYF. In DNA form, the CDR3 reads TGTGCCAGCAGCTTAGCGGAGGGGGCGAGGGAGCAGTACTTC.

This clonotype was detected ten times or more. This sequence joins TRBV6-1 and TRBJ1-2; 7 nucleotides agree with TRBD1. The V segment lost 7 bases and the J segment 4 bases; nucleotides outside the gene matches: 9. This CDR3 comprises 14 residues. The germline V gene encodes CDR1 MNHNS and CDR2 SASEGT. The CDR3 sequence: CASTHLTGAYGYTF. The CDR3 bases are TGTGCCAGCACCCATTTAACAGGGGCCTATGGCTACACCTTC.

As to this clonotype: A far larger clone is off by one base, so a read error is likely. This chain links TRBV27 with TRBJ1-1, with 7 nucleotides matching TRBD1. V dropped 5 bases and J dropped 3; count of bases not matched to a gene: 15. This CDR3 is 17 amino acids long. Germline V gives CDR1 MNHEY, CDR2 SMNVEV (reference sequence). CDR3 region: CASSARQGDVGDTEAFF. The DNA of the CDR3 is TGTGCCAGCAGTGCACGACAGGGAGACGTTGGGGACACTGAAGCTTTCTTT.

This clonotype is deemed medium-sized. The chain links TRBV19 to TRBJ1-5; D is unclear. CDR1 is LNHDA, CDR2 SQIVND, per germline (reference sequence). V lost 2 bases and J 9 bases, leaving 17 bases between the germline ends. The CDR3 spans 15 residues. The CDR3 loop is CASSIRPIPRAPQHF. The CDR3 region has the DNA TGTGCCAGTAGTATACGGCCGATTCCTAGGGCGCCCCAGCATTTT.

This clonotype is labeled medium-sized. The genes are TRBV10-3 and TRBJ2-3, with D unclear. Germline V gene data show CDR1 as ENHRY and CDR2 as SYGVKD. Trimming shortened V by 4 bases and J by 6 bases, and 8 bases separated the two germline ends. The CDR3 sequence is 12 residues long. Written as DNA, the CDR3 is TGTGCCATCAGTGTATTGCAGGATACGCAGTATTTT. Translated: CAISVLQDTQYF.

This clonotype counts as medium-sized. The rearrangement joins TRBV7-2 to TRBJ2-4; the match to TRBD2 covers 14 bases. Trimming took 5 bases from V and 0 from J; bases not matched to a gene: 12. Germline V lookup: CDR1 SGHTA, CDR2 FQGNSA. The CDR3 has 20 residues. The CDR3 DNA reads as TGTGCCAGCAGCCTGCGTCCGGGACTAGCGGGGGCACAAGCCAAAAACATTCAGTACTTC. Its protein is CASSLRPGLAGAQAKNIQYF.

This clonotype has at least ten counts. The chain employs TRBV30 and TRBJ2-7; 7 bases fit TRBD2. Trimming at V came to 2 bases and at J to 3 bases, leaving 4 bases not matched to a gene. The CDR3 sequence is 13 residues long. Germline V gene data show CDR1 as GTSNPN and CDR2 as SVGIG (reference sequence). The DNA for the CDR3 is TGTGCCTGGAGTTTGGGGACTATCTACGAGCAGTACTTC. This sequence encodes CAWSLGTIYEQYF.

This clonotype was observed many times. This chain uses TRBV12-3 or TRBV12-4 with TRBJ1-3, with no clear D. V shed 0 bases and J shed 2 bases, with 8 bases lying between them. The CDR3 length is 15 residues. The CDR3 nucleotides read TGTGCCAGCAGTTTAGCGGGCGGGGCTGGAAACACCATATATTTT. The encoded protein is CASSLAGGAGNTIYF.

This chain connects TRBV20-1 to TRBJ1-3; D perhaps matches TRBD1 (5 bases). V shed 6 bases and J shed 2 bases, with 14 bases lying between them. CDR1 DFQATT and CDR2 SNEGSKA come from the germline V gene (reference sequence). CDR3 length equals 14 residues. CDR3 region: CSARLQGPGNTIYF. DNA of the CDR3: TGCAGTGCCAGACTCCAGGGCCCTGGAAACACCATATATTTT.

This clonotype is classed as medium-sized (0.01 to 0.1%). The CDR3 loop reads CASSIGGQGNTEAFF. The CDR3 DNA sequence: TGTGCCAGTAGTATCGGGGGACAGGGGAACACTGAAGCTTTCTTT. The chain carries TRBV19 and TRBJ1-1; TRBD1 aligns across 9 bases. With 3 bases clipped from V and 1 base from J, the junction kept 3 bases outside the gene matches. CDR3 size: 15 residues. Germline-derived CDR1 and CDR2 are LNHDA and SQIVND (reference sequence).